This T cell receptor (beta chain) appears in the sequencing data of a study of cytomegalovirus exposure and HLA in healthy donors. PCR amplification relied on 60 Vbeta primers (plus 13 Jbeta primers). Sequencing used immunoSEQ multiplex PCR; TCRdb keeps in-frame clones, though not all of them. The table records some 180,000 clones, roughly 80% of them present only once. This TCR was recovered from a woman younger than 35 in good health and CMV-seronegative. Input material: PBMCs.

In DNA form, the CDR3 reads TGCGCCAGCAGCCAAGATCCTAGCGGGGGGAGGAATGAGCAGTTCTTC. It encodes CASSQDPSGGRNEQFF. The chain employs TRBV4-3 and TRBJ2-1; 11 bases match TRBD2. The CDR3 has 16 residues. Germline CDR1 reads LGHNA; CDR2 reads YSLEER. V was clipped by 0 bases and J by 7 bases; unmatched bases: 5.